These 7 T cell receptor beta chains came from one sample sequenced in a study of T cells expressing NK-cell markers. TCRdb reprocessed the 5' RACE reads and keeps a single row for each CDR3 protein, giving no DNA. The listing records a few hundred thousand distinct CDR3 sequences. Sequencing used blood T cells: a sorted CD56 or NKG2C T cell subset, CD4+ or CD8+ T cells, or bulk PBMC T cells (not recorded which). These receptors all stem from a man younger than 30 in good health.

This chain links TRBV12-3 or TRBV12-4 with TRBJ2-6; TCRdb proposes TRBD1, but this gene call is untestable without DNA. This CDR3 is built from 18 residues. Here the CDR3 reads CASTAGVRKDPGANVLTF.

The chain links TRBV11-2 to TRBJ1-6; the D gene TCRdb calls, TRBD1, cannot be checked with no DNA. This CDR3 has 18 amino acids. Germline CDR1 is SGHAT and CDR2 is FQNNGV. CDR3 sequence: CASSVGRDRSPYNSPLHF.

The J gene is TRBJ2-1, the V gene TRBV29-1; TCRdb returns TRBD2, unconfirmable since there is no DNA. From germline, CDR1 is SQVTM and CDR2 ANQGSEA. The CDR3 runs 14 residues. The CDR3: CSVDIAGARNEQFF.

The chain joins TRBV28 to TRBJ2-7; TCRdb's assignment of TRBD1 cannot be checked, as there is no DNA. Germline V gene data show CDR1 as MDHEN and CDR2 as SYDVKM. CDR3 length equals 13 residues. The CDR3 protein is CATFTGTRGEQYF.

The V call is TRBV3-1, the J call TRBJ2-1; as DNA is missing, the TRBD1 call by TCRdb cannot be tested. The CDR3 totals 13 residues. Germline values: CDR1 LGHDT, CDR2 YNNKEL (reference sequence). CDR3: CASLLQGAGEQFF.

The rearrangement links TRBV20-1 to TRBJ1-2; TCRdb names TRBD1, which stays unverified in the absence of DNA. This CDR3 is built from 15 residues. Germline V lookup: CDR1 DFQATT, CDR2 SNEGSKA (reference sequence). The CDR3 here is CSARAGTPGDYGYTF.

V usage is TRBV5-1 and J usage is TRBJ2-2. Germline loops: CDR1 SGHRS, CDR2 YFSETQ. CDR3 length: 15 amino acids. The CDR3 spells CASSPMLVDTGELFF.